The 30 T cell receptor beta chains given below trace back to one sample, sequenced in a study of cytomegalovirus exposure and HLA in healthy donors. The primer mix had 60 Vbeta and 13 Jbeta primers. The method was immunoSEQ multiplex PCR; TCRdb's version includes in-frame clones alone and lacks a portion of them. The table lists roughly 100,000 clones, approximately 80% of them singletons. The sequenced material came from PBMCs. Receptors originate from a man in his forties or fifties in good health and CMV-seronegative.

The chain links TRBV10-1 to TRBJ2-1; D is ambiguous. Trimming took off 5 bases at V and 6 bases at J, with 8 bases between the two ends. Germline V gene lookup returns CDR1 WNHNN and CDR2 SYGVQD (reference sequence). CDR3 length: 12 amino acids. CDR3 region: CASSNSPNEQFF. The CDR3 DNA sequence: TGCGCCAGCAGTAACTCCCCCAATGAGCAGTTCTTC.

This chain links TRBV14 with TRBJ2-7; 9 nucleotides line up with TRBD1. The germline V gene has CDR1 SGHDN and CDR2 FVKESK. The CDR3 spans 16 residues. J was trimmed by 7 bases and V by 5 bases; bases with no gene match: 15. The CDR3 DNA follows: TGTGCCAGCAGCTCATCCGGGACAGGGTTCCCGGATGAGCAGTACTTC. Protein product: CASSSSGTGFPDEQYF.

This chain joins TRBV19 and TRBJ1-6; TRBD1 matches at 8 bases. Losses at the gene ends were 6 bases for V and 9 bases for J; bases not matched to a gene: 10. This CDR3 region has 15 residues. Germline CDR1 reads LNHDA; CDR2 reads SQIVND (reference sequence). CDR3 DNA: TGTGCCAGTAGAATAAGTCGACAGGGGAGTTCACCCCTCCACTTT. It translates to CASRISRQGSSPLHF. The variable domain in full, with the rest retrieved from reference TRBV19 and TRBJ1-6, is DGGITQSPKYLFRKEGQNVTLSCEQNLNHDAMYWYRQDPGQGLRLIYYSQIVNDFQKGDIAEGYSVSREKKESFPLTVTSAQKNPTAFYLCASRISRQGSSPLHFGNGTRLTVT.

The rearrangement joins TRBV28 to TRBJ2-1; 11 nucleotides line up with TRBD1. The V gene end was trimmed by 2 bases and the J gene end by 4 bases; junction bases not matched to a gene: 1. Germline V gene data show CDR1 as MDHEN and CDR2 as SYDVKM. The CDR3 is 15 residues long. CDR3 sequence (DNA): TGTGCCAGCAGTTTAGGGACAGGGGGGTACAATGAGCAGTTCTTC. Translated: CASSLGTGGYNEQFF.

The V gene is TRBV18, the J gene TRBJ1-1; 7 nucleotides match TRBD1. Per germline, CDR1 KGHSH and CDR2 LQKENI. The CDR3 has 13 residues. V lost 2 bases and J lost 8; bases outside the gene matches: 5. The CDR3 is CASSPRAGGEAFF. The CDR3 DNA is TGTGCCAGCTCACCAAGGGCAGGGGGAGAAGCTTTCTTT.

The rearrangement uses TRBV28 and TRBJ2-7; 7 bases match TRBD2. The V gene end was trimmed by 3 bases and the J gene end by 6 bases; junction bases not matched to a gene: 8. Germline V gene sequence: CDR1 MDHEN, CDR2 SYDVKM. The CDR3 is 14 residues long. The DNA of the CDR3 is TGTGCCAGCAGTTTGGCGGGAGAGGTAGCCGAGCAGTACTTC. Translating it yields CASSLAGEVAEQYF.

The V gene is TRBV28, the J gene TRBJ2-7; D might be TRBD1 (7 bases). The CDR3 spans 12 residues. V shed 7 bases and J shed 7 bases, with 14 bases lying between them. Germline V CDR1 and CDR2: MDHEN, SYDVKM. The CDR3, as DNA: TGTGCCAGCAAGGCAGGGGGACTTGAGCAGTACTTC. Protein product: CASKAGGLEQYF.

The CDR3 is CASSIGFKGASGQPQHF. CDR3 nucleotide sequence: TGTGCCAGTAGTATAGGGTTCAAGGGGGCTTCGGGGCAGCCCCAGCATTTT. V usage is TRBV19 and J usage is TRBJ1-5; TRBD1 aligns across 7 bases. Losses at the gene ends were 1 base for V and 7 bases for J; bases not matched to a gene: 13. The CDR3 has 17 amino acids. Germline V CDR1 and CDR2: LNHDA, SQIVND (reference sequence).

The rearrangement uses TRBV28 and TRBJ1-5; D is ambiguous. From germline, CDR1 is MDHEN and CDR2 SYDVKM. The CDR3 is 12 residues long. The V end lost 5 bases, the J end lost 11 bases, and 13 bases lay between the germline ends. The CDR3 loop is CASSLRYSSQHF. The CDR3 DNA sequence: TGTGCCAGCAGTCTCCGATACAGTTCCCAGCATTTT.

This clone was recorded once. This chain links TRBV27 with TRBJ2-7; 9 positions agree with TRBD2. Losses at the gene ends were 3 bases for V and 1 base for J; bases not matched to a gene: 16. This CDR3 region has 19 residues. Germline V gene data show CDR1 as MNHEY and CDR2 as SMNVEV (reference sequence). The CDR3 DNA reads TGTGCCAGCAGTTTTACGGTCCGAGATAGCGGGAGTATTTCCTACGAGCAGTACTTC. It translates to CASSFTVRDSGSISYEQYF.

This clone was counted a single time. The chain combines TRBV29-1 with TRBJ2-2, with D maybe TRBD2 (5 bases). Germline loops: CDR1 SQVTM, CDR2 ANQGSEA. CDR3 length: 14 amino acids. V was shortened by 4 bases and J by 6 bases, with 15 bases between the two germline ends. The CDR3 DNA is TGCAGCGTTGCCCTAGCTAGGTCCCCCGGGGAGCTGTTTTTT. Its translation: CSVALARSPGELFF.

The rearrangement uses TRBV5-1 and TRBJ1-1, with a weak D call TRBD1 (5 bases). Germline CDR1 reads SGHRS; CDR2 reads YFSETQ. V was clipped by 4 bases and J by 4 bases, with 11 bases between them. This CDR3 has 13 residues. The CDR3 region has the DNA TGCGCCAGCAGCGGGACTTCGGGCACTGAAGCTTTCTTT. Amino acids: CASSGTSGTEAFF.

The chain combines TRBV7-2 with TRBJ2-2; possible D gene TRBD2, 5 bases. CDR1 and CDR2 from the germline V gene are SGHTA and FQGNSA. The V and J ends lost 7 bases and 13 bases respectively, with 13 bases between them. CDR3 length: 11 amino acids. In DNA, the CDR3 is TGTGCCAGCACCCGGGGAGTACGGCTGTTTTTT. Residues: CASTRGVRLFF.

The table lists this clone with a count of one. The chain recombines TRBV5-1 with TRBJ2-5; D is uncertain. The CDR3 length is 14 residues. The ends were cut back, 4 bases at V and 2 bases at J, with 12 bases in the middle. The V gene's germline CDR1 is SGHRS and CDR2 YFSETQ. In nucleotides, the CDR3 is TGCGCCAGCAGCCTTCAAGCTCTTCAAGAGACCCAGTACTTC. Protein: CASSLQALQETQYF.

This chain uses TRBV19 with TRBJ1-5; 9 bases fit TRBD1. CDR3 length equals 18 residues. The trim removed 6 bases at V and 7 bases at J, leaving 19 bases unmatched. Germline CDR1 and CDR2: LNHDA and SQIVND (reference sequence). The CDR3 spells CASSPTRTGARRGQPQHF. CDR3 nucleotide sequence: TGTGCCAGTAGCCCTACCAGGACAGGGGCCCGGAGAGGGCAGCCCCAGCATTTT.

Note on this clone: One end of the junction is discordant with germline, which a read error may explain. This chain joins TRBV4-2 and TRBJ1-1; 7 bases agree with TRBD1. CDR1 LGHNA and CDR2 YNFKEQ come from the germline V gene. This CDR3 region has 16 residues. CDR3 loop: CASSPEGGDRDTGAFF. The CDR3, as DNA: TGTGCCAGCAGCCCGGAGGGAGGTGACAGGGACACTGGAGCTTTCTTT.

This chain joins TRBV18 and TRBJ2-3; 11 bases fit TRBD2. This CDR3 contains 17 residues. V lost 4 bases and J lost 0; bases outside the gene matches: 6. Germline V lookup: CDR1 KGHSH, CDR2 LQKENI. The CDR3 DNA follows: TGTGCCAGCTCACTAAGGACTAGCGGGCTTAGCACAGATACGCAGTATTTT. Its protein is CASSLRTSGLSTDTQYF.

CDR3: CASSVGAGGSSYNEQFF. The CDR3 bases are TGTGCCAGCAGCGTAGGGGCAGGGGGAAGCTCCTACAATGAGCAGTTCTTC. V gene TRBV9 combines with J gene TRBJ2-1, with 7 positions matching TRBD1. Germline CDR1 reads SGDLS; CDR2 reads YYNGEE. CDR3 length equals 17 residues. The V and J ends lost 0 bases and 0 bases, in that order; junction bases with no gene match: 6.

The chain combines TRBV9 with TRBJ1-5, with D possibly being TRBD1 (5 bases). Germline values: CDR1 SGDLS, CDR2 YYNGEE. CDR3 size: 16 residues. V was trimmed by 6 bases and J by 3 bases, leaving 19 bases between them. The CDR3 loop reads CASIPGGIPNNQPQHF. The CDR3 coding sequence is TGTGCCAGCATCCCGGGGGGGATTCCAAACAATCAGCCCCAGCATTTT. Full variable domain (outside the CDR3, taken from reference TRBV9 and TRBJ1-5): DSGVTQTPKHLITATGQRVTLRCSPRSGDLSVYWYQQSLDQGLQFLIQYYNGEERAKGNILERFSAQQFPDLHSELNLSSLELGDSALYFCASIPGGIPNNQPQHFGDGTRLSIL.

This clone appeared a single time. This chain links TRBV9 with TRBJ1-1; D possibly corresponds to TRBD1 (5 bases). This CDR3 is 16 amino acids long. Germline V gene data show CDR1 as SGDLS and CDR2 as YYNGEE. Trimming pared 4 bases from V and 0 bases from J, leaving 16 bases between. The CDR3: CASSTDTDRLNTEAFF. The CDR3 bases are TGTGCCAGCAGCACCGATACTGACAGACTGAACACTGAAGCTTTCTTT.

The rearrangement uses TRBV6-1 and TRBJ2-7, with D perhaps matching TRBD2 (6 bases). The germline V gene encodes CDR1 MNHNS and CDR2 SASEGT. This CDR3 has 14 amino acids. The V gene lost 6 bases and the J gene lost 4 bases, with 16 bases spanning the gap. CDR3 DNA sequence: TGTGCCAGCAGGTGGGGACTGGCAGAATACGAGCAGTACTTC. Protein sequence: CASRWGLAEYEQYF.

The chain employs TRBV4-3 and TRBJ1-2; D not certain. The CDR3 is 15 residues long. CDR1 and CDR2 from the germline V gene are LGHNA and YSLEER. V lost 0 bases and J 0 bases, leaving 8 bases between the germline ends. CDR3 in DNA: TGCGCCAGCAGCCAAGATCAACCGGCTAACTATGGCTACACCTTC. It codes for CASSQDQPANYGYTF.

The chain couples TRBV29-1 to TRBJ2-5, with D possibly being TRBD2 (5 bases). V was cut by 7 bases and J by 0 bases, with 9 bases left in between. This CDR3 region has 12 residues. The V gene's germline CDR1 is SQVTM and CDR2 ANQGSEA. CDR3: CSDFGNQETQYF. The CDR3 bases are TGCAGCGACTTCGGGAACCAAGAGACCCAGTACTTC.

This chain joins TRBV9 and TRBJ2-7; maybe TRBD2 (5 bases). Germline CDR1 SGDLS, CDR2 YYNGEE. Between the trimmed V and J ends, which lost 0 bases and 2 bases, there was a span of 12 bases. This CDR3 contains 15 residues. CDR3 sequence (DNA): TGTGCCAGCAGCGTAGGGAGTCTAGCTGCCTACGAGCAGTACTTC. Translated, it gives CASSVGSLAAYEQYF.

The rearrangement joins TRBV28 to TRBJ2-3, with 7 bases identical to TRBD1. Germline V lookup: CDR1 MDHEN, CDR2 SYDVKM. This CDR3 is built from 15 residues. V lost 6 bases and J lost 3; bases outside the gene matches: 9. The CDR3 loop reads CASSFGTGETDTQYF. Here the CDR3 DNA reads TGTGCCAGCAGCTTCGGCACAGGGGAGACAGATACGCAGTATTTT.

The chain uses TRBV21-1 and TRBJ2-7; the table calls TRBD1, which could not be checked here. TRBV21-1 is reported as a pseudogene. This CDR3 is built from 16 residues. The DNA of the CDR3 is TGTGCCAGCATCAAGGAGAGGGGACAGGGAGGGCACGAGCAGTACTTC. This translates into CASIKERGQGGHEQYF.

This chain links TRBV11-2 with TRBJ1-1, with D perhaps TRBD1 (5 bases). V lost 0 bases and J lost 8, with 7 bases in between. Germline CDR1 and CDR2: SGHAT and FQNNGV. This CDR3 comprises 12 residues. As DNA, the CDR3 is TGTGCCAGCAGCTTAGATAGGACAGAAGCTTTCTTT. Residues: CASSLDRTEAFF.

This chain connects TRBV15 to TRBJ2-3, with D possibly being TRBD2 (6 bases). CDR1 LNHNV and CDR2 YYDKDF come from the germline V gene (reference sequence). This CDR3 region has 16 residues. Trimming removed 3 bases at V and 2 bases at J, with 15 bases between. Written as DNA, the CDR3 is TGTGCCACCAGCAGGGGCAGTTCGGACTACACAGATACGCAGTATTTT. Encoded protein: CATSRGSSDYTDTQYF.

V usage is TRBV9 and J usage is TRBJ2-7; 8 nucleotides align to TRBD2. J lost 3 bases, V lost 3 bases, and 5 bases had no gene match. Germline-derived CDR1 and CDR2 are SGDLS and YYNGEE. CDR3 length: 14 residues. The CDR3 sequence is CASSAGLGNYEQYF. The CDR3 nucleotides are TGTGCCAGCAGCGCGGGACTAGGAAACTACGAGCAGTACTTC.

This rearrangement joins TRBV5-1 to TRBJ2-1, with D possibly being TRBD2 (5 bases). Germline lookup yields CDR1 SGHRS and CDR2 YFSETQ. The CDR3 spans 15 residues. V dropped 3 bases and J dropped 2 bases, with 12 bases sitting between them. The CDR3 DNA reads as TGCGCCAGCAGCTCCTCGGTCGGGACCTACAATGAGCAGTTCTTC. Translation gives CASSSSVGTYNEQFF.